The next 29 T cell receptor beta chains were all read from a single sample in a study of CD8+ T cells in alopecia areata. As the sequencing template, cDNA was produced by extracting RNA and reverse transcribing it. The table came from immunoSEQ multiplex PCR; TCRdb's copy has only in-frame clones and leaves some out. The data contain about 140,000 clones, about 60% of them singletons. Specimen: CD4+ T cells sorted from blood. The receptor set was obtained from a human donor in good health.

The rearrangement joins TRBV11-2 to TRBJ2-1; 10 nucleotides line up with TRBD2. Unmatched junction bases numbered 8, after V lost 4 bases and J lost 8 bases. The CDR3 extends over 15 amino acids. Germline V gives CDR1 SGHAT, CDR2 FQNNGV. The CDR3 coding sequence is TGTGCCAGCAGCTGGACTAGCGGACCTGGGGATGAGCAGTTCTTC. Translating gives CASSWTSGPGDEQFF.

The chain couples TRBV15 to TRBJ2-1; 8 bases are a match to TRBD1. V trimming: 0 bases; J trimming: 8 bases; junction bases outside the gene matches: 6. The CDR3 runs 15 residues. Germline loops: CDR1 LNHNV, CDR2 YYDKDF (reference sequence). The DNA for the CDR3 is TGTGCCACCAGCAGAGATGGGACAGGATGGGATGAGCAGTTCTTC. Its translation is CATSRDGTGWDEQFF.

This clone was seen a few times. The J gene is TRBJ2-1, the V gene TRBV25-1, with unresolved D. The CDR3 consists of 11 residues. V lost 2 bases to trimming and J lost 7 bases, with 3 bases between them. Germline CDR1 reads MGHDK; CDR2 reads SYGVNS. The CDR3 DNA reads as TGTGCCAGCAGTGAACGAAATGAGCAGTTCTTC. As protein: CASSERNEQFF.

The V gene is TRBV30, the J gene TRBJ1-1, with D uncertain. The CDR3 sequence is 11 residues long. CDR1 is GTSNPN, CDR2 SVGIG, per germline (reference sequence). The V end was cut by 2 bases, the J end by 3 bases, with 4 bases between. CDR3 bases: TGTGCCTGGAGTAAGGACACTGAAGCTTTCTTT. Translated, it gives CAWSKDTEAFF.

V usage is TRBV29-1 and J usage is TRBJ2-6, with D perhaps TRBD1 or TRBD2 (5 bases each). Trimming cost V 3 bases and J 0 bases, with 15 bases left between them. In germline, CDR1 is SQVTM, CDR2 ANQGSEA. The CDR3 loop spans 17 amino acids. The CDR3 nucleotides read TGCAGCGTTGATGTAGTTGAGGGGAGCTCTGGGGCCAACGTCCTGACTTTC. It specifies CSVDVVEGSSGANVLTF.

The chain employs TRBV7-9 and TRBJ2-1, with D uncertain. The V end lost 1 base, the J end lost 10 bases, and 8 bases lay between the germline ends. The CDR3 totals 12 residues. Germline V gene data show CDR1 as SEHNR and CDR2 as FQNEAQ (reference sequence). The CDR3 nucleotides are TGTGCCAGCAGCTTAGTCTCGACCGAGCAGTTCTTC. Translation gives CASSLVSTEQFF.

This sequence joins TRBV4-1 and TRBJ2-3; D is undetermined. The CDR3 has 13 amino acids. The ends were cut back, 4 bases at V and 4 bases at J, with 9 bases in the middle. CDR1 is MGHRA and CDR2 is YSYEKL in the germline V gene. The CDR3 DNA follows: TGCGCCAGCAGCCTGGCTTCGCCAGATACGCAGTATTTT. Translated, it gives CASSLASPDTQYF.

The chain joins TRBV28 to TRBJ2-4, with a tentative D call TRBD1 (6 bases). In germline, CDR1 is MDHEN, CDR2 SYDVKM. The CDR3 is 15 residues long. V lost 5 bases and J lost 3, with 14 bases in between. CDR3 sequence (DNA): TGTGCCAGCAGTGTTTCCGGGACAAGCAAAAACATTCAGTACTTC. Amino acid sequence: CASSVSGTSKNIQYF.

In this sample, this clone turned up a few times. V gene TRBV7-2 combines with J gene TRBJ2-3, with 10 bases identical to TRBD2. The CDR3 is made up of 19 amino acids. The V gene's germline CDR1 is SGHTA and CDR2 FQGNSA. The V and J ends lost 5 bases and 0 bases, in that order; junction bases with no gene match: 14. This CDR3 is CASSGNFASGRASTDTQYF. The CDR3 nucleotides are TGTGCCAGCAGCGGAAATTTCGCCAGCGGGAGGGCGAGCACAGATACGCAGTATTTT.

The chain joins TRBV2 to TRBJ2-1; possibly TRBD2 for D (5 bases). From germline, CDR1 is SNHLY and CDR2 FYNNEI. Trimming shortened V by 4 bases and J by 0 bases, and 10 bases separated the two germline ends. CDR3 length: 15 residues. The CDR3 region is CASSGGEGSYNEQFF. The DNA of the CDR3 is TGTGCCAGCAGTGGCGGCGAGGGCTCCTACAATGAGCAGTTCTTC.

This clone was detected only a few times. The chain combines TRBV6-6 with TRBJ1-2; D is possibly TRBD1 (6 bases). The V end was cut by 5 bases, the J end by 5 bases, with 12 bases between. The CDR3 runs 13 residues. Germline CDR1 is MNHNY and CDR2 is SVGAGI (reference sequence). CDR3: CASSPGAEYGYTF. DNA for the CDR3: TGTGCCAGCAGTCCAGGGGCCGAATATGGCTACACCTTC.

A few counts support this clone. V is TRBV29-1 and J is TRBJ2-1; D is possibly TRBD1 or TRBD2 (6 bases each). V was clipped by 2 bases and J by 2 bases, with 13 bases between them. The CDR3 covers 15 residues. Per germline, CDR1 SQVTM and CDR2 ANQGSEA. As DNA, the CDR3 is TGCAGCGTTGAACTTATGGGGGGCGCCTACAATGAGCAGTTCTTC. This gives the protein CSVELMGGAYNEQFF.

The CDR3 spells CASSSSGEQYF. The CDR3 region has the DNA TGTGCCAGCAGCTCATCGGGCGAGCAGTACTTC. The rearrangement joins TRBV11-1 to TRBJ2-7; D is unclear. V was trimmed by 4 bases and J by 6 bases, leaving 7 bases between them. This CDR3 contains 11 residues. In germline, CDR1 is SGHAT, CDR2 FQDESV (reference sequence).

This rearrangement joins TRBV5-1 to TRBJ1-6, with D uncertain. V gave up 4 bases and J gave up 5 bases, with 10 bases separating them. The CDR3 loop spans 14 amino acids. The germline V gene has CDR1 SGHRS and CDR2 YFSETQ. The CDR3 sequence is CASSMTRDNSPLHF. CDR3 nucleotide sequence: TGCGCCAGCAGCATGACAAGGGATAATTCACCCCTCCACTTT. The variable domain in full, with the rest retrieved from reference TRBV5-1 and TRBJ1-6, is KAGVTQTPRYLIKTRGQQVTLSCSPISGHRSVSWYQQTPGQGLQFLFEYFSETQRNKGNFPGRFSGRQFSNSRSEMNVSTLELGDSALYLCASSMTRDNSPLHFGNGTRLTVT.

The chain carries TRBV14 and TRBJ2-1, with D maybe TRBD2 (6 bases). Trimming took off 0 bases at V and 0 bases at J, with 12 bases between the two ends. This CDR3 is built from 17 residues. The germline CDR1 and CDR2 sequences are SGHDN and FVKESK. The CDR3 DNA reads as TGTGCCAGCAGCCAAGATTACGGGAGAGTCTCCTACAATGAGCAGTTCTTC. Translation gives CASSQDYGRVSYNEQFF.

The chain joins TRBV6-5 to TRBJ1-4; D is unclear. The germline V gene encodes CDR1 MNHEY and CDR2 SVGAGI. This CDR3 contains 12 residues. V lost 6 bases and J lost 10, with 12 bases in between. The CDR3 sequence is CASSDGLGKLFF. CDR3 nucleotide sequence: TGTGCCAGCAGCGACGGGCTGGGAAAACTGTTTTTT.

The J gene is TRBJ2-7, the V gene TRBV6-5; D is unresolved. CDR3 length: 14 residues. Germline assignment: CDR1 MNHEY and CDR2 SVGAGI. V was trimmed by 5 bases and J by 0 bases, leaving 11 bases between them. CDR3 loop: CASSPLLSSYEQYF. CDR3 nucleotides: TGTGCCAGCAGTCCCTTGCTCAGCTCCTACGAGCAGTACTTC.

The rearrangement uses TRBV29-1 and TRBJ2-7; D gene ambiguous. Trimming took 4 bases from V and 7 from J, leaving 8 bases between them. Germline values: CDR1 SQVTM, CDR2 ANQGSEA. The CDR3 has 10 residues. CDR3 nucleotide sequence: TGCAGCGTTGGGAACGGAGAGCAGTACTTC. Its protein product is CSVGNGEQYF.

The J gene is TRBJ2-7, the V gene TRBV4-1; D might be TRBD2 (7 bases). Per the germline V gene, CDR1 is MGHRA and CDR2 is YSYEKL. V lost 4 bases and J lost 0, with 25 bases in between. This CDR3 comprises 19 residues. The CDR3 spells CASSLRGASGAGSSYEQYF. In nucleotides, the CDR3 is TGCGCCAGCAGCCTAAGGGGGGCTAGCGGAGCGGGCAGCTCCTACGAGCAGTACTTC.

The chain combines TRBV7-9 with TRBJ2-7; D is perhaps TRBD1 (5 bases). The CDR3 runs 15 residues. Germline CDR1 reads SEHNR; CDR2 reads FQNEAQ (reference sequence). With 1 base removed from V and 3 bases from J, the gap between germline ends came to 13 bases. CDR3 protein: CASSLGSAGNYEQYF. The CDR3 nucleotides are TGTGCCAGCAGCTTAGGATCGGCAGGGAACTACGAGCAGTACTTC.

The chain links TRBV7-3 to TRBJ2-1; 9 bases agree with TRBD2. This CDR3 spans 15 amino acids. V lost 4 bases, J lost 4 bases, and 5 bases stayed unmatched. Looked up from germline, CDR1 is SGHTA and CDR2 is FQGTGA. The CDR3 nucleotides read TGTGCCAGCAGCTCTAGCGGGACATCATACAATGAGCAGTTCTTC. As protein: CASSSSGTSYNEQFF. The full variable domain, completed using reference TRBV7-3 and TRBJ2-1, is GAGVSQTPSNKVTEKGKYVELRCDPISGHTALYWYRQSLGQGPEFLIYFQGTGAADDSGLPNDRFFAVRPEGSVSTLKIQRTERGDSAVYLCASSSSGTSYNEQFFGPGTRLTVL.

This chain links TRBV2 with TRBJ2-5; perhaps TRBD2 as D (6 bases). Looked up from germline, CDR1 is SNHLY and CDR2 is FYNNEI. The CDR3 is 15 residues long. The V end was cut by 6 bases, the J end by 3 bases, with 17 bases between. The CDR3 region is CASSPTSSGKETQYF. The CDR3 nucleotides read TGTGCCAGCAGCCCTACTAGCTCTGGGAAAGAGACCCAGTACTTC.

The chain is built from TRBV28 and TRBJ2-1; no reliable D call. This CDR3 is built from 12 residues. CDR1 MDHEN and CDR2 SYDVKM come from the germline V gene. With 5 bases removed from V and 10 bases from J, the gap between germline ends came to 12 bases. The CDR3 protein is CASSPDLGEQFF. As DNA, the CDR3 is TGTGCCAGCAGTCCTGACTTGGGGGAGCAGTTCTTC.

The V and J genes are TRBV4-1 and TRBJ2-1, with 9 bases identical to TRBD1. Germline V gene data show CDR1 as MGHRA and CDR2 as YSYEKL. The CDR3 contains 16 residues. V was clipped by 3 bases and J by 7 bases; unmatched bases: 10. The CDR3 DNA reads as TGCGCCAGCAGCCAGTCCGGGACAGGGCCGGGGAATGAGCAGTTCTTC. Encoded protein: CASSQSGTGPGNEQFF.

The chain joins TRBV5-1 to TRBJ2-6; no clear D. Looked up from germline, CDR1 is SGHRS and CDR2 is YFSETQ. The CDR3 is made up of 15 amino acids. V lost 0 bases and J 1 base, leaving 5 bases between the germline ends. This CDR3 is CASSLDRSGANVLTF. CDR3 in DNA: TGCGCCAGCAGCTTGGATCGGTCTGGGGCCAACGTCCTGACTTTC. The entire variable domain, with the rest obtained from reference TRBV5-1 and TRBJ2-6, is as follows: KAGVTQTPRYLIKTRGQQVTLSCSPISGHRSVSWYQQTPGQGLQFLFEYFSETQRNKGNFPGRFSGRQFSNSRSEMNVSTLELGDSALYLCASSLDRSGANVLTFGAGSRLTVL.

This clone was counted at least ten times. The CDR3 loop is CASSSFRGVNQETQYF. The CDR3 DNA reads TGTGCCAGCAGCTCTTTTCGGGGGGTTAATCAAGAGACCCAGTACTTC. The chain couples TRBV14 to TRBJ2-5; 7 positions match TRBD2. The CDR3 loop spans 16 amino acids. V was pared by 5 bases and J by 2 bases, with 11 bases of the junction left unmatched. Germline values: CDR1 SGHDN, CDR2 FVKESK.

The chain has TRBV9 and TRBJ1-1; 10 nucleotides align to TRBD1. There are 16 residues in the CDR3. V lost 4 bases and J lost 5; bases outside the gene matches: 11. CDR1 and CDR2 from the germline V gene are SGDLS and YYNGEE. DNA for the CDR3: TGTGCCAGCAGCCCTGGACAGGGGGTCGGAAAAACTGAAGCTTTCTTT. This translates into CASSPGQGVGKTEAFF.

The chain carries TRBV10-3 and TRBJ2-1; D gene uncertain. Between the trimmed V and J ends, which lost 0 bases and 3 bases, there was a span of 6 bases. Germline loops: CDR1 ENHRY, CDR2 SYGVKD. This CDR3 spans 14 amino acids. CDR3 loop: CAISESGFYNEQFF. As DNA, the CDR3 is TGTGCCATCAGTGAGTCGGGGTTCTACAATGAGCAGTTCTTC.

The chain employs TRBV25-1 and TRBJ2-5; D not certain. Per germline, CDR1 MGHDK and CDR2 SYGVNS. Trimming cost V 0 bases and J 4 bases, with 9 bases left between them. The CDR3 loop spans 14 amino acids. The CDR3 nucleotides read TGTGCCAGCAGTGAATATCAGTACGTAGAGACCCAGTACTTC. It specifies CASSEYQYVETQYF. The full variable domain, completed using reference TRBV25-1 and TRBJ2-5, is EADIYQTPRYLVIGTGKKITLECSQTMGHDKMYWYQQDPGMELHLIHYSYGVNSTEKGDLSSESTVSRIRTEHFPLTLESARPSHTSQYLCASSEYQYVETQYFGPGTRLLVL.